This T cell receptor beta chain was profiled in a study of cytomegalovirus exposure and HLA in healthy donors. Findings and limits, study-wide: Sequencing probably produced one cluster of sequence variants that were highly shared. Rarity marked most TCR sequences, yet some public TCRs occurred in many donors.

Primers included in the PCR were 60 Vbeta and 13 Jbeta primers. TCRdb's table, derived via immunoSEQ multiplex PCR, lists solely in-frame clones and lacks some. The sample shows around 230,000 clones, around 80% of them seen only once. A single count supports this clone. The antigen is not known. Germline CDR1 and CDR2: KGHSH and LQKENI. The CDR3 is made up of 14 amino acids. The ends lost 3 bases at V and 6 bases at J; junction bases unmatched: 3. The TCR was taken from a man aged 35 to 55 in good health and CMV-seropositive. Sequencing used PBMCs. The chain has TRBV18 and TRBJ2-7; the match to TRBD2 covers 12 bases. CDR3 sequence reads: CASSPGLAGSEQYV. CDR3 nucleotide sequence: TGTGCCAGCTCACCTGGACTAGCGGGATCCGAGCAGTACGTC.